This TCR beta chain was identified in a study of shared clonotypes between healthy human individuals. The V gene end was trimmed by 2 bases and the J gene end by 2 bases; junction bases not matched to a gene: 3. Germline CDR1 reads SGHVS; CDR2 reads FQNEAQ. The CDR3 consists of 14 residues. Libraries were prepared by immunoSEQ multiplex PCR; TCRdb keeps only in-frame clonotypes and omits some of them. The sample contains roughly 1,500,000 clones, roughly 98.5% of which appear only once. Source material: naive CD4+ T cells sorted from blood. The sample's subset: CD45RA+ positively selected. The chain joins TRBV7-8 to TRBJ2-7; 7 nucleotides match TRBD2. This TCR came from a man between 25 and 39 years old in good health. This CDR3 reads CASSLRRETYEQYF. The CDR3 coding sequence is TGTGCCAGCAGCTTAAGGCGGGAGACCTACGAGCAGTACTTC. The variable domain in full, completed from reference TRBV7-8 and TRBJ2-7, reads GAGVSQSPRYKVAKRGQDVALRCDPISGHVSLFWYQQALGQGPEFLTYFQNEAQLDKSGLPSDRFFAERPEGSVSTLKIQRTQQEDSAVYLCASSLRRETYEQYFGPGTRLTVT.